Listed below are T cell receptor beta chains from one sample, sequenced in a study of blood T cell repertoires in COVID-19. Method: immunoSEQ multiplex PCR; TCRdb's copy keeps in-frame clones and lacks some. Counted here are roughly 250,000 clones, around nine tenths occurring once; the ten biggest clones make up under 2.5%. The sequencing sample was made of PBMCs or T cells enriched from blood (not recorded which). The receptors were sampled from a young woman who had recovered from COVID-19. CDR3s include the opening cysteine and the closing phenylalanine or tryptophan. Fields, in order: J gene, CDR3 length, V gene, CDR3 protein.

J gene: TRBJ2-5; CDR3 length: 15; V gene: TRBV5-1; CDR3 protein: CASSSQTGGQETQYF
J gene: TRBJ1-1; CDR3 length: 14; V gene: TRBV28; CDR3 protein: CASIPTVMNTEAFF
J gene: TRBJ1-3; CDR3 length: 13; V gene: TRBV28; CDR3 protein: CASHPPGGNTIYF
J gene: TRBJ1-1; CDR3 length: 14; V gene: TRBV5-6; CDR3 protein: CASSWGLQDTEAFF
J gene: TRBJ2-5; CDR3 length: 16; V gene: TRBV27; CDR3 protein: CASSRGPGQGAETQYF
J gene: TRBJ2-1; CDR3 length: 14; V gene: TRBV6-5; CDR3 protein: CASTRGGGDNEQFF
J gene: TRBJ1-3; CDR3 length: 15; V gene: TRBV14; CDR3 protein: CASSQDRVRGNTIYF
J gene: TRBJ1-5; CDR3 length: 13; V gene: TRBV12-3/TRBV12-4; CDR3 protein: CASSLTGNQPQHF
J gene: TRBJ1-3; CDR3 length: 15; V gene: TRBV28; CDR3 protein: CASSYPGYSGNTIYF
J gene: TRBJ1-2; CDR3 length: 13; V gene: TRBV4-3; CDR3 protein: CASLRGRNYGYTF
J gene: TRBJ1-4; CDR3 length: 18; V gene: TRBV6-1; CDR3 protein: CASSEYGPAQGLNEKLFF
J gene: TRBJ2-3; CDR3 length: 16; V gene: TRBV6-4; CDR3 protein: CASSDSAGTGTDTQYF
J gene: TRBJ1-2; CDR3 length: 16; V gene: TRBV4-3; CDR3 protein: CASSHPVRREDYGYTF
J gene: TRBJ2-3; CDR3 length: 14; V gene: TRBV20-1; CDR3 protein: CSASHGINTDTQYF
J gene: TRBJ1-3; CDR3 length: 14; V gene: TRBV29-1; CDR3 protein: CSVEQVSSGNTIYF
J gene: TRBJ1-1; CDR3 length: 14; V gene: TRBV19; CDR3 protein: CASRRLGGDTEAFF
J gene: TRBJ1-2; CDR3 length: 15; V gene: TRBV19; CDR3 protein: CASSIDPTGARGYTF
J gene: TRBJ2-5; CDR3 length: 12; V gene: TRBV7-9; CDR3 protein: CASSLVAETQYF
J gene: TRBJ1-1; CDR3 length: 15; V gene: TRBV4-3; CDR3 protein: CASSQDRTSNTEAFF
J gene: TRBJ1-1; CDR3 length: 14; V gene: TRBV5-1; CDR3 protein: CASSLARTGGEAFF
J gene: TRBJ1-2; CDR3 length: 14; V gene: TRBV19; CDR3 protein: CASSIAGKGPGYTF
J gene: TRBJ2-7; CDR3 length: 15; V gene: TRBV19; CDR3 protein: CASSSRTGDYYEQYF
J gene: TRBJ1-3; CDR3 length: 13; V gene: TRBV9; CDR3 protein: CASSVRSGNTIYF
J gene: TRBJ2-6; CDR3 length: 16; V gene: TRBV7-8; CDR3 protein: CASSDRPSAGANVLTF
J gene: TRBJ1-2; CDR3 length: 12; V gene: TRBV2; CDR3 protein: CASSMGGIGYTF
J gene: TRBJ1-4; CDR3 length: 14; V gene: TRBV5-6; CDR3 protein: CASSTRVSPEKLFF
J gene: TRBJ2-1; CDR3 length: 15; V gene: TRBV5-1; CDR3 protein: CASSLGTGVRHEQFF
J gene: TRBJ1-2; CDR3 length: 14; V gene: TRBV7-9; CDR3 protein: CASSRDGGTAGYTF
J gene: TRBJ2-2; CDR3 length: 15; V gene: TRBV6-4; CDR3 protein: CASRPGQGRTGELFF
J gene: TRBJ1-2; CDR3 length: 11; V gene: TRBV20-1; CDR3 protein: CSARENYGYTF